These 3 T cell receptor beta chains were sequenced from one sample in a study of PD-1 blockade in classical Hodgkin lymphoma. Time point indicated: newly diagnosed, previously untreated cHL patient sample. Sequenced by immunoSEQ multiplex PCR; TCRdb stores in-frame clones only, minus some. The sample has tens of thousands of clones; approximately 89% are singletons. The sequencing sample was made of peripheral blood mononuclear cells (PBMCs). These receptor sequences come from a human donor with classical Hodgkin lymphoma.

This chain connects TRBV5-5 to TRBJ1-2; 7 bases are a match to TRBD1. The germline CDR1 and CDR2 sequences are SGHKS and YYEKEE (reference sequence). V shed 2 bases, J shed 3 bases, and the junction held 4 bases outside the gene matches. The CDR3 runs 14 residues. The CDR3 region has the DNA TGTGCCAGCAGCTTACAGGGGATCGACTATGGCTACACCTTC. Translating it yields CASSLQGIDYGYTF.

The gene calls are TRBV11-2 and TRBJ2-2, with TRBD2 identical over 10 bases. The CDR3 is 18 amino acids. CDR1 and CDR2 (germline): SGHAT, FQNNGV. V lost 6 bases and J lost 2; bases outside the gene matches: 12. CDR3 residues: CASSSTALAGGNTGELFF. In DNA form, the CDR3 reads TGTGCCAGCAGTTCTACAGCCTTAGCGGGGGGTAACACCGGGGAGCTGTTTTTT.

The J gene is TRBJ2-1, the V gene TRBV29-1, with 8 bases fitting TRBD1. Trimming cost V 4 bases and J 9 bases; bases outside gene matches: 8. The CDR3 is 13 amino acids. CDR1 is SQVTM and CDR2 is ANQGSEA in the germline V gene. Here the CDR3 reads CSVVETGAGEQFF. CDR3 coding DNA: TGCAGCGTTGTGGAGACAGGGGCGGGTGAGCAGTTCTTC.